This T cell receptor beta chain is drawn from a study of shared clonotypes between healthy human individuals. Study in general: Each donor's CD8 memory used one plate, CD8 naive two, each CD4 subset three.

Germline lookup yields CDR1 MNHEY and CDR2 SMNVEV (reference sequence). CDR3 length: 14 amino acids. Trimming left V 2 bases short and J 3 bases short, with 9 bases between. The assay was carried out at the deep level. The authors split each subset's genomic DNA evenly across several immunoSEQ plates. TCRdb's copy holds only in-frame clones and misses some; the assay was immunoSEQ multiplex PCR. The sample lists 2 million to 2.5 million clones; approximately 94% were seen once. CD45RO-negative CD8 cells positively selected for CCR7 made up the naive population, which excluded terminally differentiated effector memory CD45RA+ cells. Comments on this clone: The same CDR3 is also encoded by other DNA sequences in this sample.

V gene TRBV27 combines with J gene TRBJ2-3; D not resolved. This TCR was sampled from a man younger than 30 in good health. The sequenced sample was naive CD8+ T cells sorted from blood. The CDR3 region is CASSLGIGTDTQYF. The DNA for the CDR3 is TGTGCCAGCAGTTTAGGGATAGGAACAGATACGCAGTATTTT.